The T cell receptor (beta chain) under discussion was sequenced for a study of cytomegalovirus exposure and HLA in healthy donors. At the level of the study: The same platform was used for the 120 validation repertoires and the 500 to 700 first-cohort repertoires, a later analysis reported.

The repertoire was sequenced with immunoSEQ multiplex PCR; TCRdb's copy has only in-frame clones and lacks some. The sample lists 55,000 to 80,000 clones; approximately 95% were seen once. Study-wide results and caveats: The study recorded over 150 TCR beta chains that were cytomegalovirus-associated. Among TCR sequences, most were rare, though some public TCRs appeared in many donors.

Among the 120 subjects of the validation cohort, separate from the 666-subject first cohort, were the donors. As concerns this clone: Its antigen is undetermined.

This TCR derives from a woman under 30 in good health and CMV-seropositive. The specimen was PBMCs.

The CDR3 coding sequence is TGTGCCAGCAGTCTCTCGGCTCTGGGACTCGGGCCCCAGCATTTT. It is translated as CASSLSALGLGPQHF. V gene TRBV28 combines with J gene TRBJ1-5; the D gene is possibly TRBD1 (5 bases). The germline V gene has CDR1 MDHEN and CDR2 SYDVKM. This CDR3 has 15 residues. Trimming stripped 5 bases from V and 9 bases from J, with 20 bases between.